Below are 30 T cell receptor beta chains sequenced from a single sample in a study of regulatory T cells in long-lasting Graves disease. Time point in this sample: newly diagnosed GD, antithyroid drugs for less than 3 months. TCR sequences were obtained from RNA taken from PBMCs. The TCR beta library used iRepertoire HTBI primers with Arm-PCR amplification of CDR3. TCRdb reprocessed the multiplex PCR reads via MiXCR and lists one record per CDR3 protein. The sample holds under 800,000 distinct CDR3 sequences, approximately 15% seen once. This sample was shared with a second study, whose subject was T cells in Graves' hyperthyroidism and ophthalmopathy.

Specimen: peripheral blood mononuclear cells (PBMCs), collected at new diagnosis, from a patient treated with antithyroid drugs. The receptor source for this set is a woman in her twenties or thirties with Graves disease.

This clonotype was recorded a few times. This chain joins TRBV5-1 and TRBJ2-1, with 14 bases aligning to TRBD2. The CDR3 is made up of 16 amino acids. The J segment lost 5 bases and the V segment lost 4 bases, leaving 5 bases of the junction unmatched. Looked up from germline, CDR1 is SGHRS and CDR2 is YFSETQ. The CDR3 here is CASSTGLAGENNEQFF. For the CDR3, the DNA is TGCGCCAGCAGCACGGGACTAGCGGGAGAGAACAATGAGCAGTTCTTC.

The chain combines TRBV18 with TRBJ2-1; D gene unclear. V lost 4 bases, J lost 5 bases, and 18 bases lay in between. This CDR3 has 16 amino acids. Germline values: CDR1 KGHSH, CDR2 LQKENI. In DNA form, the CDR3 reads TGTGCCAGCTCACAGGGCAGTCCGGACCTCCACAATGAGCAGTTCTTC. It encodes CASSQGSPDLHNEQFF.

This chain joins TRBV27 and TRBJ1-1; D unresolved. The germline V gene has CDR1 MNHEY and CDR2 SMNVEV (reference sequence). V was clipped by 6 bases and J by 6 bases, with 14 bases between them. The length of the CDR3 is 13 residues. This CDR3 reads CASRSGGRAEAFF. CDR3 in DNA: TGTGCCAGCAGGTCAGGTGGAAGGGCTGAAGCTTTCTTT.

The chain uses TRBV3-1 and TRBJ2-3; D is unclear. The CDR3 extends over 14 amino acids. Per germline, CDR1 LGHDT and CDR2 YNNKEL (reference sequence). V dropped 1 base and J dropped 4 bases, with 9 bases sitting between them. The CDR3 here is CASSQGPAPDTQYF. In nucleotides, the CDR3 is TGTGCCAGCAGCCAAGGTCCAGCCCCAGATACGCAGTATTTT.

This clonotype was seen ten or more times. This chain connects TRBV10-3 to TRBJ1-3; D uncertain. Trimming stripped 3 bases from V and 0 bases from J, with 9 bases between. The length of the CDR3 is 15 residues. Germline assignment: CDR1 ENHRY and CDR2 SYGVKD. The CDR3 reads CAISDRGDSGNTIYF. The CDR3 nucleotides read TGTGCCATCAGTGACCGCGGAGACTCTGGAAACACCATATATTTT.

Comment on this clonotype: A far larger clone is off by one base, so a read error is likely. The chain employs TRBV2 and TRBJ2-1, with 11 bases that match TRBD2. The J call is doubtful: the DNA matches TRBJ2-7 better. CDR1 is SNHLY and CDR2 is FYNNEI in the germline V gene. This CDR3 has 16 residues. The DNA of the CDR3 is TGTGCCAGCAGCTTGACCGGGACTAGCGGCTACAATGAGCAGTACTTC. Translated: CASSLTGTSGYNEQYF.

This rearrangement joins TRBV5-8 to TRBJ2-7; D is possibly TRBD2 (6 bases). The length of the CDR3 is 17 residues. Trimming removed 9 bases from V and 3 bases from J, with 28 bases in between. CDR1 is SGHTS, CDR2 YDEGEE, per germline. The CDR3 reads CANISPQRAITVYEQYF. CDR3 DNA: TGTGCCAACATATCTCCCCAGCGGGCCATAACCGTCTACGAGCAGTACTTC.

This clonotype appeared many times. This rearrangement joins TRBV27 to TRBJ1-1, with D tentatively TRBD1 (6 bases). V was cut by 8 bases and J by 1 base, with 32 bases left in between. The germline V gene has CDR1 MNHEY and CDR2 SMNVEV (reference sequence). CDR3 length: 20 residues. In DNA, the CDR3 is TGTGCCAGCGCTTCCTTGCGGGACACAACTTCCGTCGGGAGGAACACTGAAGCTTTCTTT. It encodes CASASLRDTTSVGRNTEAFF.

This clonotype was detected only once. This chain joins TRBV25-1 and TRBJ2-7; D remains unclear. V lost 3 bases to trimming and J lost 3 bases, with 6 bases between them. CDR1 MGHDK and CDR2 SYGVNS come from the germline V gene. There are 12 residues in the CDR3. The CDR3 DNA is TGTGCCAGCAGTGACATTTTCTACGAGCAGTACTTC. Translation gives CASSDIFYEQYF.

This clonotype was seen at least ten times. The chain has TRBV6-1 and TRBJ1-4, with D uncertain. V gave up 6 bases and J gave up 8 bases, with 16 bases separating them. Germline V CDR1 and CDR2: MNHNS, SASEGT. The CDR3 runs 14 residues. The CDR3 region is CASSREWSEEKLFF. In DNA, the CDR3 is TGTGCCAGCAGCAGAGAATGGAGCGAGGAAAAACTGTTTTTT.

Only a few counts were recorded for this clonotype. This sequence joins TRBV3-1 and TRBJ2-7; the D gene is possibly TRBD2 (5 bases). V was shortened by 4 bases and J by 2 bases, with 12 bases between the two germline ends. CDR1 is LGHDT and CDR2 is YNNKEL in the germline V gene (reference sequence). This CDR3 is built from 14 residues. CDR3 amino acids: CASSLELVAYEQYF. CDR3 in DNA: TGTGCCAGCAGCCTTGAACTAGTTGCCTACGAGCAGTACTTC.

This clonotype was seen repeatedly, ten times or more. V and J are TRBV7-9 and TRBJ1-1; perhaps TRBD1 as D (6 bases). The CDR3 loop spans 16 amino acids. CDR1 is SEHNR, CDR2 FQNEAQ, per germline (reference sequence). The V and J ends lost 5 bases and 6 bases respectively, with 22 bases between them. CDR3 nucleotides: TGTGCCAGCAGCCCAAGCGGGTCCCCGGGGGGCTCTGAAGCTTTCTTT. Protein sequence: CASSPSGSPGGSEAFF.

This clonotype has ten or more counts. The V gene is TRBV12-3 or TRBV12-4, the J gene TRBJ2-4; D is possibly TRBD2 (5 bases). The V gene lost 3 bases and the J gene lost 1 base, with 10 bases spanning the gap. The CDR3 consists of 15 residues. This CDR3 reads CASSLIGEAKNIQYF. CDR3 bases: TGTGCCAGCAGTTTGATTGGGGAGGCCAAAAACATTCAGTACTTC.

This clonotype was seen just once. The chain is built from TRBV20-1 and TRBJ2-3, with 14 bases identical to TRBD2. The trim removed 6 bases at V and 4 bases at J, leaving 3 bases unmatched. The CDR3 sequence is 14 residues long. From germline, CDR1 is DFQATT and CDR2 SNEGSKA (reference sequence). The CDR3 reads CSAKGLAGADTQYF. The CDR3 nucleotides read TGCAGTGCAAAGGGACTAGCGGGGGCAGATACGCAGTATTTT.

This clonotype came up once. The conserved phenylalanine or tryptophan normally closing the CDR3 is absent here, so this likely arose from a read error. The rearrangement uses TRBV28 and TRBJ2-3; possibly TRBD2 for D (6 bases). The germline CDR1 and CDR2 sequences are MDHEN and SYDVKM. CDR3 size: 14 residues. The CDR3 loop is CVSSPVTRPDTQYS. CDR3 nucleotides: TGTGTCAGCAGTCCGGTGACTAGACCAGATACGCAGTATTCT.

This rearrangement joins TRBV5-5 to TRBJ2-2; the match to TRBD1 covers 10 bases. This CDR3 has 16 amino acids. Germline V gene sequence: CDR1 SGHKS, CDR2 YYEKEE (reference sequence). J lost 6 bases, V lost 1 base, and 6 bases had no gene match. The CDR3 sequence is CASSLRGTGVAGELFF. DNA for the CDR3: TGTGCCAGCAGCTTGCGTGGGACAGGGGTCGCCGGGGAGCTGTTTTTT.

This chain links TRBV18 with TRBJ1-2; perhaps TRBD1 as D (6 bases). The CDR3 spans 15 residues. Per the germline V gene, CDR1 is KGHSH and CDR2 is LQKENI. Trimming removed 3 bases at V and 1 base at J, with 12 bases between. The CDR3 loop is CASSPWDTINYGYTF. The CDR3 DNA follows: TGTGCCAGCTCACCGTGGGACACGATTAACTATGGCTACACCTTC.

The chain is built from TRBV19 and TRBJ2-1, with no clear D. The CDR3 loop spans 15 amino acids. Trimming shortened V by 5 bases and J by 7 bases, and 18 bases separated the two germline ends. Germline CDR1 and CDR2: LNHDA and SQIVND (reference sequence). CDR3 in amino acids: CASSPVLTVSNEQFF. CDR3 nucleotides: TGTGCCAGTAGTCCAGTCCTCACTGTAAGTAATGAGCAGTTCTTC. Full variable domain (missing parts from reference TRBV19 and TRBJ2-1): DGGITQSPKYLFRKEGQNVTLSCEQNLNHDAMYWYRQDPGQGLRLIYYSQIVNDFQKGDIAEGYSVSREKKESFPLTVTSAQKNPTAFYLCASSPVLTVSNEQFFGPGTRLTVL.

The DNA of the CDR3 is TGTGCCAGCAGCTTGCCTGGGGGACAGGGGGCTTTCACTGAAGCTTTCTTT. As protein: CASSLPGGQGAFTEAFF. The chain couples TRBV5-6 to TRBJ1-1; 12 bases are a match to TRBD1. From germline, CDR1 is SGHDT and CDR2 YYEEEE. This CDR3 is built from 17 residues. Trimming removed 1 base from V and 4 bases from J; junction bases left unmatched: 8. Supplemented by reference TRBV5-6 and TRBJ1-1, the full variable domain reads DAGVTQSPTHLIKTRGQQVTLRCSPKSGHDTVSWYQQALGQGPQFIFQYYEEEERQRGNFPDRFSGHQFPNYSSELNVNALLLGDSALYLCASSLPGGQGAFTEAFFGQGTRLTVV.

For the CDR3, the DNA is TGTGCCATCAGTGGACCGGGGGGGTCGCTACCCTCCTACGAGCAGTACTTC. The encoded protein is CAISGPGGSLPSYEQYF. The rearrangement links TRBV10-3 to TRBJ2-7; 8 nucleotides line up with TRBD2. The CDR3 runs to 17 residues. Germline V lookup: CDR1 ENHRY, CDR2 SYGVKD. Trimming cost V 4 bases and J 0 bases; bases outside gene matches: 11.

This clonotype was counted a few times. The chain uses TRBV3-1 and TRBJ2-1; D may correspond to TRBD1 or TRBD2 (5 bases each). Germline V gene data show CDR1 as LGHDT and CDR2 as YNNKEL (reference sequence). V gave up 1 base and J gave up 10 bases, with 17 bases separating them. This CDR3 contains 15 residues. In DNA form, the CDR3 reads TGTGCCAGCAGCCAAGGATCCCCCGGGGCTTGGGAGCAGTTCTTC. This codes for CASSQGSPGAWEQFF.

Only a few counts were recorded for this clonotype. Without the conserved terminal phenylalanine or tryptophan, this CDR3 likely stems from a read error. The V and J genes are TRBV27 and TRBJ2-7; tentatively, D is TRBD2 (6 bases). This CDR3 has 17 amino acids. Trimming pared 1 base from V and 0 bases from J, leaving 16 bases between. The germline gives CDR1 MNHEY, CDR2 SMNVEV (reference sequence). The CDR3 loop reads CASSLYPPGESSYEQYL. The CDR3 nucleotides read TGTGCCAGCAGTTTATACCCGCCGGGGGAAAGCTCCTACGAGCAGTACTTA.

This clonotype appeared many times. This chain uses TRBV4-1 with TRBJ2-1; TRBD2 matches 11 bases. The V and J ends lost 3 bases and 8 bases, in that order; junction bases with no gene match: 9. CDR3 length: 16 residues. The germline V gene encodes CDR1 MGHRA and CDR2 YSYEKL. DNA of the CDR3: TGCGCCAGCAGCCAGGGCCCCGGGACTAGCGGCCATGAGCAGTTCTTC. It translates to CASSQGPGTSGHEQFF.

V and J are TRBV20-1 and TRBJ2-1, with D perhaps matching TRBD1 (7 bases). The germline V gene has CDR1 DFQATT and CDR2 SNEGSKA (reference sequence). V lost 5 bases, J lost 8 bases, and 13 bases lay in between. CDR3 size: 12 residues. The CDR3 spells CSASRGVDEQFF. CDR3 nucleotides: TGCAGTGCTTCCAGGGGGGTGGATGAGCAGTTCTTC.

The chain recombines TRBV2 with TRBJ2-3; D is ambiguous. V was clipped by 6 bases and J by 4 bases, with 11 bases between them. Germline loops: CDR1 SNHLY, CDR2 FYNNEI. This CDR3 contains 13 residues. Here the CDR3 reads CASRQWAADTQYF. CDR3 sequence (DNA): TGTGCCAGCAGGCAGTGGGCAGCAGATACGCAGTATTTT.

This clonotype has more than one count but fewer than ten. V and J are TRBV20-1 and TRBJ2-1; weak D call: TRBD2 (5 bases). The CDR3 has 14 amino acids. In germline, CDR1 is DFQATT, CDR2 SNEGSKA (reference sequence). V was cut by 2 bases and J by 2 bases, with 10 bases left in between. CDR3 in DNA: TGCAGTGCTAGAATGGCGGGCCCCTACAATGAGCAGTTCTTC. It encodes CSARMAGPYNEQFF.

The chain carries TRBV10-3 and TRBJ2-1; D remains unclear. V dropped 4 bases and J dropped 5 bases, with 9 bases sitting between them. The germline gives CDR1 ENHRY, CDR2 SYGVKD. This CDR3 is 13 amino acids long. The DNA of the CDR3 is TGTGCCATCAGTGCCGAGCGTGACAATGAGCAGTTCTTC. This translates into CAISAERDNEQFF.

This clonotype was seen repeatedly, ten times or more. The chain joins TRBV6-1 to TRBJ2-7; 7 nucleotides align to TRBD1. The germline CDR1 and CDR2 sequences are MNHNS and SASEGT. Trimming at V came to 6 bases and at J to 0 bases, leaving 8 bases not matched to a gene. The CDR3 runs to 15 residues. The CDR3 bases are TGTGCCAGCAGCCGCTTAGGGGACAGCTCCTACGAGCAGTACTTC. Amino acids: CASSRLGDSSYEQYF.

Ten or more counts support this clonotype. This sequence joins TRBV28 and TRBJ1-2; TRBD1 agrees at 7 bases. V lost 8 bases and J lost 1; bases outside the gene matches: 1. This CDR3 region has 12 residues. The germline CDR1 and CDR2 sequences are MDHEN and SYDVKM. Here the CDR3 reads CASGTVNYGYTF. As DNA, the CDR3 is TGTGCCAGCGGGACAGTTAACTATGGCTACACCTTC.

In its sample, this clonotype was seen a few times. CDR3 bases: TGTGCCAGCAGCCGGGACGGCGGCTCCTACGAGCAGTACTTC. Its protein is CASSRDGGSYEQYF. The chain links TRBV7-2 to TRBJ2-7; D may correspond to TRBD1 or TRBD2 (5 bases each). From germline, CDR1 is SGHTA and CDR2 FQGNSA. The CDR3 is 14 amino acids. Trimming left V 5 bases short and J 0 bases short, with 11 bases between.